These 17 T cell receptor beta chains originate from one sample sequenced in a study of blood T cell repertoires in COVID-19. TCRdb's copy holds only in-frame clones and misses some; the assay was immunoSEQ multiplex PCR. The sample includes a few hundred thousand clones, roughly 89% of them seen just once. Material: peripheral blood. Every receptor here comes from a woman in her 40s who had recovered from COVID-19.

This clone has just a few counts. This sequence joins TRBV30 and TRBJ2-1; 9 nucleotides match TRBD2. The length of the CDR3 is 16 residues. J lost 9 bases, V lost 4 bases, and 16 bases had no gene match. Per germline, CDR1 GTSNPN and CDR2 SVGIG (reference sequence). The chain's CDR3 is CAWNPRRGGGASEQFF. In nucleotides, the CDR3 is TGTGCCTGGAACCCCCGAAGGGGCGGGGGGGCAAGTGAGCAGTTCTTC.

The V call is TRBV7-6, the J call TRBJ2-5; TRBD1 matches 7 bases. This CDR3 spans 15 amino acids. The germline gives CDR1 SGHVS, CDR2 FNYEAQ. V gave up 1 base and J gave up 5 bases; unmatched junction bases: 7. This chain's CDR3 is CASSLEASRGETQYF. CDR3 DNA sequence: TGTGCCAGCAGCTTAGAGGCTTCCAGGGGGGAGACCCAGTACTTC.

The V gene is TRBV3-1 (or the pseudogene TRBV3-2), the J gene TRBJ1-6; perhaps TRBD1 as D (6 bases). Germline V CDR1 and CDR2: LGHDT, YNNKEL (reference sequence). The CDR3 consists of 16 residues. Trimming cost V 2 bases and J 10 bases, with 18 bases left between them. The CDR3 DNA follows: TGTGCCAGCAGCCAAAGCTCTACAGGGTCGGGATCACCCCTCCACTTT. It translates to CASSQSSTGSGSPLHF.

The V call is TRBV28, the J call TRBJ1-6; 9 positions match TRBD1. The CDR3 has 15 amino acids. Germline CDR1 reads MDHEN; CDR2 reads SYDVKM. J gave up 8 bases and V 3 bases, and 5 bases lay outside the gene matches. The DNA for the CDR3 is TGTGCCAGCAGTTTCACGGGACAGGGAGATTCACCCCTCCACTTT. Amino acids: CASSFTGQGDSPLHF.

In DNA, the CDR3 is TGTGCCAGTAGGAGCCCCGGGGGGCGATGGGAGCCCCAGCATTTT. This translates into CASRSPGGRWEPQHF. This chain joins TRBV19 and TRBJ1-5, with a tentative D call TRBD1 (6 bases). CDR3 length equals 15 residues. Germline values: CDR1 LNHDA, CDR2 SQIVND (reference sequence). V lost 6 bases to trimming and J lost 8 bases, with 20 bases between them.

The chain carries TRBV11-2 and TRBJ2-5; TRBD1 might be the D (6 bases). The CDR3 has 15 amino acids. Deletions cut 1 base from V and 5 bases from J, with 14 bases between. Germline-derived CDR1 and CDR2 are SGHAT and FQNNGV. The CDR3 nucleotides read TGTGCCAGCAGCTTAGCTATACAGGGAGAGGAGACCCAGTACTTC. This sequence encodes CASSLAIQGEETQYF.

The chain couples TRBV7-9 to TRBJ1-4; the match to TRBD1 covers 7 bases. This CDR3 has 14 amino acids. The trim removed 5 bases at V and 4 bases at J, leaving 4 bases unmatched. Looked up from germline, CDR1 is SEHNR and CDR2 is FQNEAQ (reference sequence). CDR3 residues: CASSRGQSNEKLFF. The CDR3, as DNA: TGTGCCAGCAGCCGGGGACAGAGTAATGAAAAACTGTTTTTT. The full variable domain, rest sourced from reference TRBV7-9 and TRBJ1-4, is DTGVSQNPRHKITKRGQNVTFRCDPISEHNRLYWYRQTLGQGPEFLTYFQNEAQLEKSRLLSDRFSAERPKGSFSTLEIQRTEQGDSAMYLCASSRGQSNEKLFFGSGTQLSVL.

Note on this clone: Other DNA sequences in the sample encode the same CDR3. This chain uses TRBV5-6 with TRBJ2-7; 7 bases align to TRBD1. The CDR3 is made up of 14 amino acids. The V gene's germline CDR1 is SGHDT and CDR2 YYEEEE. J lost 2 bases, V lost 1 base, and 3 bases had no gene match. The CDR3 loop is CASSLLQGTYEQYF. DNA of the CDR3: TGTGCCAGCAGCTTGTTACAGGGGACCTACGAGCAGTACTTC.

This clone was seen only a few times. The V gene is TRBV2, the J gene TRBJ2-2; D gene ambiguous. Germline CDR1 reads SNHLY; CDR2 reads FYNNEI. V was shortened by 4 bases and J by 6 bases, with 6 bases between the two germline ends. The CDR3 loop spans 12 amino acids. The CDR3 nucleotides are TGTGCCAGCAGTGGCGCGGCCGGGGAGCTGTTTTTT. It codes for CASSGAAGELFF.

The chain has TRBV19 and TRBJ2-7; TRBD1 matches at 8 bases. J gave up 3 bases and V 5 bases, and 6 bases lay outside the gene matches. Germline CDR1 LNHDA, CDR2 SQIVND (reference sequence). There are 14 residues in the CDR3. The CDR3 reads CASSGRQGYYEQYF. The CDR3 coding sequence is TGTGCCAGTAGTGGAAGACAGGGGTACTACGAGCAGTACTTC. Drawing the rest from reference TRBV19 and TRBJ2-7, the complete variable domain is DGGITQSPKYLFRKEGQNVTLSCEQNLNHDAMYWYRQDPGQGLRLIYYSQIVNDFQKGDIAEGYSVSREKKESFPLTVTSAQKNPTAFYLCASSGRQGYYEQYFGPGTRLTVT.

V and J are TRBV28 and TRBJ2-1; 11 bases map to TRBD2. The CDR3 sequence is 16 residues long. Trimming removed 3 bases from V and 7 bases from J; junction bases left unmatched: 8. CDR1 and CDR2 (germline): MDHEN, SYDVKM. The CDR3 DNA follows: TGTGCCAGCAGTTTCCCTAGCGGGGGGCTTCGGAATGAGCAGTTCTTC. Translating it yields CASSFPSGGLRNEQFF.

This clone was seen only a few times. The CDR3 sequence: CASSPRDRGRTEAFF. The CDR3 DNA reads TGTGCCAGCAGCCCTCGGGACAGGGGGCGAACTGAAGCTTTCTTT. The chain combines TRBV11-3 with TRBJ1-1; 12 bases agree with TRBD1. The germline V gene encodes CDR1 SGHNT and CDR2 YENEEA. V dropped 5 bases and J dropped 5; count of bases not matched to a gene: 6. The CDR3 spans 15 residues.

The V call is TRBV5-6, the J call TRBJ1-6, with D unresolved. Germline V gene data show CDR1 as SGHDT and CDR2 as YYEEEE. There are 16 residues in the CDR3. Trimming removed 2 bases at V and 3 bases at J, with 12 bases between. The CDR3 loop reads CASSFEGRVYNSPLHF. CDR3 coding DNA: TGTGCCAGCAGCTTTGAAGGGAGGGTCTATAATTCACCCCTCCACTTT.

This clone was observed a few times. DNA of the CDR3: TGTGCCAGCAGTGAAATGGAGGGCCTCACCGGGGAGCTGTTTTTT. It is translated as CASSEMEGLTGELFF. The rearrangement joins TRBV2 to TRBJ2-2; TRBD2 is a possible D gene (6 bases). This CDR3 is built from 15 residues. Trimming shortened V by 2 bases and J by 4 bases, and 11 bases separated the two germline ends. CDR1 and CDR2 (germline): SNHLY, FYNNEI.

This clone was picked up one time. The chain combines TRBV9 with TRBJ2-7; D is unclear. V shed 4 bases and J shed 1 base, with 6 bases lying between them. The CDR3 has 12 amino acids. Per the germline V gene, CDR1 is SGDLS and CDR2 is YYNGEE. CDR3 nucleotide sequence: TGTGCCAGCAGCCCCCCATCCTACGAGCAGTACTTC. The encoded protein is CASSPPSYEQYF.

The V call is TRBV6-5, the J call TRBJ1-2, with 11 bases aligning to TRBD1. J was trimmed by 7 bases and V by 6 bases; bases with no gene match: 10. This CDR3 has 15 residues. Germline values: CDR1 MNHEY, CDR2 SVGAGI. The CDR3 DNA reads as TGTGCCAGCAGAACCGGGACAGGGGGATCTTCTGGCTACACCTTC. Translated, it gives CASRTGTGGSSGYTF.

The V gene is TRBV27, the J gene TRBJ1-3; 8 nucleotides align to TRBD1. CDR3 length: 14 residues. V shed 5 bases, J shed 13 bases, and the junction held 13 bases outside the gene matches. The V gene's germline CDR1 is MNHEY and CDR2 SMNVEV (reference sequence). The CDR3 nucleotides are TGTGCCAGCAGTCAGGGGACAGGCGAGCTCCCGATATATTTT. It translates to CASSQGTGELPIYF.